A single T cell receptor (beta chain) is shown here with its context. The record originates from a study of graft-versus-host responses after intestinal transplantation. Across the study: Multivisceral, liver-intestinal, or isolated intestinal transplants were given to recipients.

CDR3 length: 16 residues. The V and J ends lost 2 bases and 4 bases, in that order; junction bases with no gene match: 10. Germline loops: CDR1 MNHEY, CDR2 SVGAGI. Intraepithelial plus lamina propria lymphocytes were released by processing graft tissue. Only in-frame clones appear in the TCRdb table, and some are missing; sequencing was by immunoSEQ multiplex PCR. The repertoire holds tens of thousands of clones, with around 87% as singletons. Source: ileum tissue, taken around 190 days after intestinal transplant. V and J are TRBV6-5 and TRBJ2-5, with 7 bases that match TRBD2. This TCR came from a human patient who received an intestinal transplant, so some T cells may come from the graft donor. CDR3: CASSYMGQWGGETQYF. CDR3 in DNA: TGTGCCAGCAGTTACATGGGTCAGTGGGGGGGAGAGACCCAGTACTTC.